This passage covers 5 T cell receptor beta chains from one sample sequenced in a study of blood T cell repertoires in COVID-19. The protocol was immunoSEQ multiplex PCR, while the TCRdb copy is restricted to in-frame clones and leaves out a portion. Of approximately 260,000 clones listed, about 87% are singletons. Sample: peripheral blood. Source of these receptors: a woman in her seventies with COVID-19, enrolled during active disease.

J is TRBJ1-1 and V is TRBV19; TRBD1 is a possible D gene (5 bases). The CDR3 is made up of 18 amino acids. Germline lookup yields CDR1 LNHDA and CDR2 SQIVND (reference sequence). V lost 6 bases, J lost 1 base, and 24 bases lay in between. The CDR3 DNA is TGTGCCAGTAGCCTTCGCCGGCCCACCGGGACTGAGAACACTGAAGCTTTCTTT. It translates to CASSLRRPTGTENTEAFF.

The genes are TRBV5-4 and TRBJ2-7, with TRBD2 matching 13 bases. Germline V gives CDR1 SGHNT, CDR2 YYREEE (reference sequence). The trim removed 4 bases at V and 0 bases at J, leaving 4 bases unmatched. The CDR3 contains 16 residues. The CDR3 DNA is TGTGCCAGCAGCGCTAGGACTAGCGGGAGCTCCTACGAGCAGTACTTC. Translating it yields CASSARTSGSSYEQYF.

This chain joins TRBV6-5 and TRBJ1-2; the D gene is possibly TRBD1 (5 bases). CDR1 is MNHEY and CDR2 is SVGAGI in the germline V gene. V was clipped by 6 bases and J by 2 bases, with 10 bases between them. The CDR3 contains 13 residues. CDR3 nucleotides: TGTGCCAGCAGCAACGGGGGGAACTATGGCTACACCTTC. Residues: CASSNGGNYGYTF.

This sequence joins TRBV28 and TRBJ2-5, with a weak D call TRBD1 (7 bases). CDR1 and CDR2 (germline): MDHEN, SYDVKM. The CDR3 is made up of 14 amino acids. Trimming shortened V by 5 bases and J by 1 base, and 11 bases separated the two germline ends. The CDR3 region has the DNA TGTGCCAGCAGTGCGGGACAGACCCAAGAGACCCAGTACTTC. Its protein is CASSAGQTQETQYF.

A note on this clone: The same CDR3 is also encoded by other DNA sequences in this sample. V usage is TRBV7-2 and J usage is TRBJ2-7, with 10 bases matching TRBD2. V trimming: 1 base; J trimming: 4 bases; junction bases outside the gene matches: 4. Germline V gene data show CDR1 as SGHTA and CDR2 as FQGNSA. The CDR3 is 15 residues long. CDR3 loop: CASSLGTSGTYEQYF. Here the CDR3 DNA reads TGTGCCAGCAGCTTAGGGACTAGCGGAACTTACGAGCAGTACTTC. Drawing the rest from reference TRBV7-2 and TRBJ2-7, the complete variable domain is GAGVSQSPSNKVTEKGKDVELRCDPISGHTALYWYRQSLGQGLEFLIYFQGNSAPDKSGLPSDRFSAERTGGSVSTLTIQRTQQEDSAVYLCASSLGTSGTYEQYFGPGTRLTVT.